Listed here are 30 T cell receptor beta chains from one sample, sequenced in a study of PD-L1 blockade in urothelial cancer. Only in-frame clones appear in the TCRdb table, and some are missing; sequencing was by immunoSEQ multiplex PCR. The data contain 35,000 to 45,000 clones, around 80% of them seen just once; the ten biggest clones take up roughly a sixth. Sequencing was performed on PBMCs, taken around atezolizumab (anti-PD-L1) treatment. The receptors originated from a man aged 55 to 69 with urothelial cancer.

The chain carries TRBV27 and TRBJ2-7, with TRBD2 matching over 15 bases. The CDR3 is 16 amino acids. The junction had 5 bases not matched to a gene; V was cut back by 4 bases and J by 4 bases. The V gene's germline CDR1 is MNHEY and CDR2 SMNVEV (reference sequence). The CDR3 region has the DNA TGTGCCAGCAGTTCCGGGACTAGCGGGAGGAATTACGAGCAGTACTTC. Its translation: CASSSGTSGRNYEQYF.

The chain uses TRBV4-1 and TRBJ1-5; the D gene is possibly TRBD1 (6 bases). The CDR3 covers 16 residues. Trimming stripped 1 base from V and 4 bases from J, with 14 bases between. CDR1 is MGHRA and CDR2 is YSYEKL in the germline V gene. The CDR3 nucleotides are TGCGCCAGCAGCCAAGTAGGGGGACAAACTAATCAGCCCCAGCATTTT. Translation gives CASSQVGGQTNQPQHF.

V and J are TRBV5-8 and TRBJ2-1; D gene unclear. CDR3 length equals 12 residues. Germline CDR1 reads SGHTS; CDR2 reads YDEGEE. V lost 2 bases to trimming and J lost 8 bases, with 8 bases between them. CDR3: CASSLRQYEQFF. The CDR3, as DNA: TGTGCCAGCAGCTTACGACAATATGAGCAGTTCTTC. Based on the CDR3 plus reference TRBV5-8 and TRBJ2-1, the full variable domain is EAGVTQSPTHLIKTRGQQATLRCSPISGHTSVYWYQQALGLGLQFLLWYDEGEERNRGNFPPRFSGRQFPNYSSELNVNALELEDSALYLCASSLRQYEQFFGPGTRLTVL.

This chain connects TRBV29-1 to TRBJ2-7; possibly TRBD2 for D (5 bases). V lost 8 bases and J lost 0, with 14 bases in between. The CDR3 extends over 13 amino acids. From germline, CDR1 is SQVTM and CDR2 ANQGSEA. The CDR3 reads CSTRAVSSYEQYF. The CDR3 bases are TGCAGCACTAGGGCGGTTAGCTCCTACGAGCAGTACTTC.

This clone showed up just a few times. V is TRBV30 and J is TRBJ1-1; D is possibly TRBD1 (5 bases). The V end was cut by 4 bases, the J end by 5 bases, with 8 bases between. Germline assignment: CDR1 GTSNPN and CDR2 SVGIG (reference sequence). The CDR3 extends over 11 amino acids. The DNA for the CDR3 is TGTGCCTGGACAGGGAAAACTGAAGCTTTCTTT. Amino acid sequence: CAWTGKTEAFF.

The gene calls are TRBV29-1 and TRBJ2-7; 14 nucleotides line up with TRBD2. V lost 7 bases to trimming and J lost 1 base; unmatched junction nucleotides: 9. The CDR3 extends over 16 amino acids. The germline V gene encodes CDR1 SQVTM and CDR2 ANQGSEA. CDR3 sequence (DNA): TGCAGCGCGGGACTAGCGGGGGCCAGGGGTTCCTACGAGCAGTACTTC. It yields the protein CSAGLAGARGSYEQYF.

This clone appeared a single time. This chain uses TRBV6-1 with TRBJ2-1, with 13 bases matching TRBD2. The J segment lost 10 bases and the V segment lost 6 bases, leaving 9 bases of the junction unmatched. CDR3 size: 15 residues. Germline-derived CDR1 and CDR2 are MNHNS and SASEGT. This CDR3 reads CASRVLAGGPVEQFF. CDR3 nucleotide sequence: TGTGCCAGCAGAGTACTAGCGGGGGGGCCCGTGGAGCAGTTCTTC.

The CDR3 DNA follows: TGCAGCGTGGCGGGGGGGTGGGCCACTGAAGCTTTCTTT. Its translation is CSVAGGWATEAFF. The rearrangement joins TRBV29-1 to TRBJ1-1; maybe TRBD1 (5 bases). Germline V gives CDR1 SQVTM, CDR2 ANQGSEA. The CDR3 has 13 residues. V gave up 6 bases and J gave up 4 bases, with 15 bases separating them.

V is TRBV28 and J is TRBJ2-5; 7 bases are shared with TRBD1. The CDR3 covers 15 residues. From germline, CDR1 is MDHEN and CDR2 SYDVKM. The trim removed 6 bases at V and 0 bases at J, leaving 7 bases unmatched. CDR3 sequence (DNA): TGTGCCAGCAGCCCTCTGACAGGGAACCAAGAGACCCAGTACTTC. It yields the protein CASSPLTGNQETQYF. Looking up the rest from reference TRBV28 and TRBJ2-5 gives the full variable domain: DVKVTQSSRYLVKRTGEKVFLECVQDMDHENMFWYRQDPGLGLRLIYFSYDVKMKEKGDIPEGYSVSREKKERFSLILESASTNQTSMYLCASSPLTGNQETQYFGPGTRLLVL.

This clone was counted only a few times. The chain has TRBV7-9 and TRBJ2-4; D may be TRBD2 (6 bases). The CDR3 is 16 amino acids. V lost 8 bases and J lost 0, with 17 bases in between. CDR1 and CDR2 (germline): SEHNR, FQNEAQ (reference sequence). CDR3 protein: CASGGGPVLAKNIQYF. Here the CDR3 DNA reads TGTGCCAGCGGGGGAGGACCGGTACTAGCCAAAAACATTCAGTACTTC.

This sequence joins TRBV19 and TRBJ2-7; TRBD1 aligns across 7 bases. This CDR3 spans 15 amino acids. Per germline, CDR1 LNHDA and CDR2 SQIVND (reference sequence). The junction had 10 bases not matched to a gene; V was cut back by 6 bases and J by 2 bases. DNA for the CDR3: TGTGCCAGTAGCTCTCCCGGGACAGCCGCCTACGAGCAGTACTTC. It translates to CASSSPGTAAYEQYF.

CDR3 bases: TGTGCCAGCAGCCTCACGTCGAGAGGGACAGATACGCAGTATTTT. This translates into CASSLTSRGTDTQYF. The V and J genes are TRBV7-9 and TRBJ2-3; maybe TRBD2 (5 bases). CDR3 size: 15 residues. Germline-derived CDR1 and CDR2 are SEHNR and FQNEAQ (reference sequence). V lost 5 bases to trimming and J lost 3 bases, with 15 bases between them.

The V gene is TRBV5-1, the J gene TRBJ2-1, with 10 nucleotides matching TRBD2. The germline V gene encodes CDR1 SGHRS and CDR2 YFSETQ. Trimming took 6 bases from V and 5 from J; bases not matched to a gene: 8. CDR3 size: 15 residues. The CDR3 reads CASTPAGGLDNEQFF. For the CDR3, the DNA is TGCGCCAGCACCCCAGCGGGGGGGCTAGACAATGAGCAGTTCTTC.

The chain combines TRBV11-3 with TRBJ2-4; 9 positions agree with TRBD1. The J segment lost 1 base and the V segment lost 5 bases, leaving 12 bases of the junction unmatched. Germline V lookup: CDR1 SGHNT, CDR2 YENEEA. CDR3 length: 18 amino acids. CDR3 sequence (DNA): TGTGCCAGCAGCGTATCCCCGACACAGGGGGCTGCCAAAAACATTCAGTACTTC. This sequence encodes CASSVSPTQGAAKNIQYF.

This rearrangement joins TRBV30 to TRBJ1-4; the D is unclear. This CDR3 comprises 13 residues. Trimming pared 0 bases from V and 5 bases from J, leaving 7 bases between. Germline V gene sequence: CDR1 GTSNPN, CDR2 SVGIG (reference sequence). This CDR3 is CAWSVIRNEKLFF. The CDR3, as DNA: TGTGCCTGGAGTGTAATCAGGAATGAAAAACTGTTTTTT.

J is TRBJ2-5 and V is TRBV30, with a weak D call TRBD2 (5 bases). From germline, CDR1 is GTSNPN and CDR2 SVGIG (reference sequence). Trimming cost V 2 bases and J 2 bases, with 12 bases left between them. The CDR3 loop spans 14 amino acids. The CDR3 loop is CAWSPRAGQETQYF. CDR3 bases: TGTGCCTGGAGTCCGAGGGCCGGGCAAGAGACCCAGTACTTC.

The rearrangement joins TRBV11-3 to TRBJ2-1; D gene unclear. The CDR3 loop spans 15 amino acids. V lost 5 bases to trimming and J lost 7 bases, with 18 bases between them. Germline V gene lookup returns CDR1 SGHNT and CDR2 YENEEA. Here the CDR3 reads CASSREPHPGNEQFF. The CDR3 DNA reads TGTGCCAGCAGCCGCGAACCCCATCCAGGTAATGAGCAGTTCTTC.

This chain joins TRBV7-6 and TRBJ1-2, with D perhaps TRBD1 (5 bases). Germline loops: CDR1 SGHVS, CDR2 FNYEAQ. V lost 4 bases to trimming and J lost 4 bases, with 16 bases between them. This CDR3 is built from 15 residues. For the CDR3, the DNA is TGTGCCAGCAGCTCCTTCGGCAGCGGGACCTATGGCTACACCTTC. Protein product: CASSSFGSGTYGYTF.

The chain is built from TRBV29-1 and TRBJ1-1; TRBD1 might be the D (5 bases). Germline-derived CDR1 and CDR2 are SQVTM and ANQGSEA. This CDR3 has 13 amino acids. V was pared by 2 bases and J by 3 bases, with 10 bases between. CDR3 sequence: CSVEKGWDTEAFF. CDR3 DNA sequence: TGCAGCGTTGAAAAGGGGTGGGACACTGAAGCTTTCTTT.

As DNA, the CDR3 is TGTGCCAGCAGAAGTACAGGGGGAGGAGGCACAGATACGCAGTATTTT. Translation: CASRSTGGGGTDTQYF. The chain has TRBV28 and TRBJ2-3; 8 bases map to TRBD1. The CDR3 sequence is 16 residues long. The germline CDR1 and CDR2 sequences are MDHEN and SYDVKM. The V and J ends lost 6 bases and 1 base, in that order; junction bases with no gene match: 9.

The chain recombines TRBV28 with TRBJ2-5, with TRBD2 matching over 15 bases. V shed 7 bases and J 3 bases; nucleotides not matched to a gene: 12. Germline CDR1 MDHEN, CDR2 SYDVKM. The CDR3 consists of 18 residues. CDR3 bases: TGTGCCAGCACCAGGCTCGGACTAGCGGGAGGGGTGGAAGAGACCCAGTACTTC. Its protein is CASTRLGLAGGVEETQYF.

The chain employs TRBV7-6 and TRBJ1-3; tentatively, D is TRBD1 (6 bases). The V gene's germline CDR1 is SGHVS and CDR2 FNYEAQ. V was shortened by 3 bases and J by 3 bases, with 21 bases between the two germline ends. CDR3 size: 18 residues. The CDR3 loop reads CASSFIWFTGSIGNTIYF. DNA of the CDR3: TGTGCCAGCAGCTTTATTTGGTTTACAGGGTCGATTGGAAACACCATATATTTT.

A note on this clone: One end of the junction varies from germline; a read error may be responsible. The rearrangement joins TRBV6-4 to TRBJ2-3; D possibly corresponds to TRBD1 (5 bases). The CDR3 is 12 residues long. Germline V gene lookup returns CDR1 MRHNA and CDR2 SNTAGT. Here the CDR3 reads CARRVHTDTQYF. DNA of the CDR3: TGTGCCCGCAGGGTACACACAGATACGCAGTATTTT.

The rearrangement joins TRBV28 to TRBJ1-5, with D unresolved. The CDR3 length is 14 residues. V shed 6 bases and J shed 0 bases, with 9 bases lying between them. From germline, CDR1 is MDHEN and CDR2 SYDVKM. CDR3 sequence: CASRHRYSNQPQHF. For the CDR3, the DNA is TGTGCCAGCAGGCACAGATATAGCAATCAGCCCCAGCATTTT.

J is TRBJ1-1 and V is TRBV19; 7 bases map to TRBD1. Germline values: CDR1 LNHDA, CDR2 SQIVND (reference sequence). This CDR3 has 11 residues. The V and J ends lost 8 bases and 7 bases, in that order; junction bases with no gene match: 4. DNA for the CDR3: TGTGCCAGTGCAGGGGGGATTGAAGCTTTCTTT. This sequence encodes CASAGGIEAFF. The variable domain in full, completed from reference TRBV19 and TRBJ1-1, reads DGGITQSPKYLFRKEGQNVTLSCEQNLNHDAMYWYRQDPGQGLRLIYYSQIVNDFQKGDIAEGYSVSREKKESFPLTVTSAQKNPTAFYLCASAGGIEAFFGQGTRLTVV.

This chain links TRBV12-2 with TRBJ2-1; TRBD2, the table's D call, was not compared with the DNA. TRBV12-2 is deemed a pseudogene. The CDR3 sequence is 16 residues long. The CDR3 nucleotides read TGTGCAAGTCGCTTAGGCGGCGGGACCTTCTACAATGAGCAGTTCTTC. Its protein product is CASRLGGGTFYNEQFF.

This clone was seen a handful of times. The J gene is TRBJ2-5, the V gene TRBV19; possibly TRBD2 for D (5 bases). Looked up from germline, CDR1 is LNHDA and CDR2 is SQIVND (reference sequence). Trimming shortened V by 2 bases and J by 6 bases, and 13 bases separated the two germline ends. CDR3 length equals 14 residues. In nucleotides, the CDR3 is TGTGCCAGTAGTATATCAGTGGGAGTAAAGACCCAGTACTTC. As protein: CASSISVGVKTQYF.

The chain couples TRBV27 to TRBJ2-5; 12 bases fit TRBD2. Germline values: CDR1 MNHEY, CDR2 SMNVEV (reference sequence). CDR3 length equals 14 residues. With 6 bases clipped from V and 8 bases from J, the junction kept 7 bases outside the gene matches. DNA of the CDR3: TGTGCCAGCAGCCAAAAGACTAGCGGGAGTACCCAGTACTTC. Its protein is CASSQKTSGSTQYF.

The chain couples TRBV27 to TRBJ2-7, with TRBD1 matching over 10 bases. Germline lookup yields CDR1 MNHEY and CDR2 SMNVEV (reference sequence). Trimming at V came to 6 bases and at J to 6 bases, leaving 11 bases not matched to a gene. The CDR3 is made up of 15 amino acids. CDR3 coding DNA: TGTGCCAGCAGCCTCGCGGGACAGGGGTCTCTCGAGCAGTACTTC. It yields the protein CASSLAGQGSLEQYF.

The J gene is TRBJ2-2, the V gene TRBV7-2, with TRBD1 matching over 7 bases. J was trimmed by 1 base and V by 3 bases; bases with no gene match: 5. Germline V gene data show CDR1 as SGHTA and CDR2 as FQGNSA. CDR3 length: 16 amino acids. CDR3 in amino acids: CASSFEGARNTGELFF. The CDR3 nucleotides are TGTGCCAGCAGCTTTGAGGGGGCCAGGAACACCGGGGAGCTGTTTTTT. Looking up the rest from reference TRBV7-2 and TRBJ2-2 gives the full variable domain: GAGVSQSPSNKVTEKGKDVELRCDPISGHTALYWYRQSLGQGLEFLIYFQGNSAPDKSGLPSDRFSAERTGGSVSTLTIQRTQQEDSAVYLCASSFEGARNTGELFFGEGSRLTVL.